The next 24 T cell receptor beta chains were all read from a single sample in a study of CD8 T cells in ankylosing spondylitis. In TCRdb, the 5' RACE reads were re-called with MiXCR into one record per CDR3 protein. The top ten hold 0.5% to 0.75% of the sample, which has more than 200,000 distinct CDR3 sequences, about 24% seen once. Source material: blood, either unsorted or a sorted T cell fraction (not recorded which). The receptor set was obtained from a male donor with ankylosing spondylitis or in good health (not recorded which).

A few counts support this clonotype. The chain employs TRBV20-1 and TRBJ1-2, with a tentative D call TRBD1 (5 bases). Germline loops: CDR1 DFQATT, CDR2 SNEGSKA (reference sequence). Trimming cost V 6 bases and J 4 bases, with 15 bases left between them. The CDR3 has 13 residues. The CDR3 loop is CSAKTGRPYGYTF. CDR3 nucleotide sequence: TGCAGTGCGAAAACGGGACGGCCCTATGGCTACACCTTC.

This clonotype was seen repeatedly, ten times or more. This chain joins TRBV7-8 and TRBJ1-1; the match to TRBD1 covers 8 bases. With 5 bases clipped from V and 5 bases from J, the junction kept 10 bases outside the gene matches. The CDR3 is made up of 15 amino acids. Germline V gives CDR1 SGHVS, CDR2 FQNEAQ. CDR3 sequence (DNA): TGTGCCAGCAGCCCCGACAGGGGCAGCGGGACTGAAGCTTTCTTT. Its translation is CASSPDRGSGTEAFF.

This clonotype was seen many times. The chain couples TRBV4-1 to TRBJ2-5; D perhaps matches TRBD2 (6 bases). Trimming removed 4 bases from V and 1 base from J, with 10 bases in between. CDR3 length: 14 amino acids. CDR1 is MGHRA and CDR2 is YSYEKL in the germline V gene. The CDR3 reads CASSPLAFQETQYF. DNA of the CDR3: TGCGCCAGCAGCCCACTAGCCTTCCAAGAGACCCAGTACTTC.

The genes are TRBV15 and TRBJ2-5; D is possibly TRBD2 (6 bases). The CDR3 totals 14 residues. Trimming stripped 0 bases from V and 4 bases from J, with 9 bases between. Germline lookup yields CDR1 LNHNV and CDR2 YYDKDF (reference sequence). The CDR3 loop reads CATSRDTGVETQYF. CDR3 sequence (DNA): TGTGCCACCAGCAGAGATACGGGGGTAGAGACCCAGTACTTC.

The chain combines TRBV20-1 with TRBJ1-5, with 7 bases lining up with TRBD1. The J segment lost 2 bases and the V segment lost 0 bases, leaving 7 bases of the junction unmatched. This CDR3 contains 16 residues. Germline lookup yields CDR1 DFQATT and CDR2 SNEGSKA (reference sequence). CDR3: CSAREGGQKGNQPQHF. The DNA for the CDR3 is TGCAGTGCTAGAGAGGGGGGACAGAAGGGCAATCAGCCCCAGCATTTT.

This clonotype has at least ten counts. J is TRBJ1-2 and V is TRBV20-1; perhaps TRBD1 as D (5 bases). Trimming left V 0 bases short and J 2 bases short, with 10 bases between. The CDR3 totals 14 residues. The germline CDR1 and CDR2 sequences are DFQATT and SNEGSKA (reference sequence). Here the CDR3 reads CSARDLSGNYGYTF. DNA for the CDR3: TGCAGTGCTAGAGATCTGTCAGGGAACTATGGCTACACCTTC.

This clonotype has a count of ten or more. The V call is TRBV6-4, the J call TRBJ1-1; D is uncertain. The ends were cut back, 3 bases at V and 4 bases at J, with 9 bases in the middle. The V gene's germline CDR1 is MRHNA and CDR2 SNTAGT. This CDR3 spans 13 amino acids. The CDR3 here is CASSESFGTEAFF. CDR3 DNA sequence: TGTGCCAGCAGTGAAAGCTTCGGCACTGAAGCTTTCTTT.

This clonotype was picked up many times. In DNA, the CDR3 is TGTGCCAGCAGCTTAGAGGGTTGGGAGCAGTACTTC. Protein product: CASSLEGWEQYF. The rearrangement links TRBV7-8 to TRBJ2-7; the D is unclear. Germline lookup yields CDR1 SGHVS and CDR2 FQNEAQ. Deletions cut 1 base from V and 7 bases from J, with 8 bases between. The CDR3 totals 12 residues.

The CDR3 spells CATAPLSGSYNEQFF. The DNA of the CDR3 is TGTGCCACCGCCCCTCTCAGTGGTTCCTACAATGAGCAGTTCTTC. V usage is TRBV24-1 and J usage is TRBJ2-1; D uncertain. The V gene's germline CDR1 is KGHDR and CDR2 SFDVKD. Trimming removed 9 bases at V and 1 base at J, with 15 bases between. The CDR3 length is 15 residues.

The chain links TRBV27 to TRBJ2-7, with 9 bases that match TRBD1. The V gene end was trimmed by 7 bases and the J gene end by 6 bases; junction bases not matched to a gene: 16. The CDR3 has 16 residues. Germline V CDR1 and CDR2: MNHEY, SMNVEV (reference sequence). The CDR3 spells CASIQRWGQGLAEQYF. The CDR3 region has the DNA TGTGCCAGCATCCAAAGGTGGGGACAGGGCTTAGCCGAGCAGTACTTC.

The V gene is TRBV15, the J gene TRBJ1-4; D call uncertain. V was shortened by 1 base and J by 8 bases, with 5 bases between the two germline ends. From germline, CDR1 is LNHNV and CDR2 YYDKDF (reference sequence). This CDR3 is 12 amino acids long. CDR3 nucleotides: TGTGCCACCAGCAGAGGCTGGGAAAAACTGTTTTTT. It encodes CATSRGWEKLFF.

The rearrangement uses TRBV7-6 and TRBJ2-7; 7 bases are a match to TRBD2. This CDR3 comprises 15 residues. CDR1 SGHVS and CDR2 FNYEAQ come from the germline V gene. V shed 0 bases and J 0 bases; nucleotides not matched to a gene: 2. In nucleotides, the CDR3 is TGTGCCAGCAGCTTAGCGCGGGAGCTCTCCTACGAGCAGTACTTC. It is translated as CASSLARELSYEQYF. Drawing the rest from reference TRBV7-6 and TRBJ2-7, the complete variable domain is GAGVSQSPRYKVTKRGQDVALRCDPISGHVSLYWYRQALGQGPEFLTYFNYEAQQDKSGLPNDRFSAERPEGSISTLTIQRTEQRDSAMYRCASSLARELSYEQYFGPGTRLTVT.

Ten or more counts support this clonotype. The chain couples TRBV11-2 to TRBJ1-5; perhaps TRBD1 as D (5 bases). The CDR3 extends over 13 amino acids. CDR1 SGHAT and CDR2 FQNNGV come from the germline V gene. Trimming removed 0 bases at V and 7 bases at J, with 7 bases between. This chain's CDR3 is CASSLDRAQPQHF. The CDR3 coding sequence is TGTGCCAGCAGCTTAGACAGGGCACAGCCCCAGCATTTT. The whole variable domain, remainder taken from reference TRBV11-2 and TRBJ1-5, is EAGVAQSPRYKIIEKRQSVAFWCNPISGHATLYWYQQILGQGPKLLIQFQNNGVVDDSQLPKDRFSAERLKGVDSTLKIQPAKLEDSAVYLCASSLDRAQPQHFGDGTRLSIL.

This clonotype has a handful of counts. This chain connects TRBV6-4 to TRBJ2-2; 8 bases map to TRBD1. CDR3 length: 14 residues. The germline gives CDR1 MRHNA, CDR2 SNTAGT. Trimming cost V 6 bases and J 1 base; bases outside gene matches: 1. The CDR3 DNA follows: TGTGCCAGCAGAGGACAGGGGAACACCGGGGAGCTGTTTTTT. Amino acids: CASRGQGNTGELFF.

In its sample, this clonotype was seen many times. The chain combines TRBV28 with TRBJ2-1, with 11 positions matching TRBD2. Losses at the gene ends were 6 bases for V and 0 bases for J; bases not matched to a gene: 13. Germline CDR1 and CDR2: MDHEN and SYDVKM. The CDR3 is 19 residues long. This CDR3 is CASSSTSGAVLSSYNEQFF. CDR3 nucleotides: TGTGCCAGCAGCTCGACTAGCGGGGCGGTTTTGAGCTCCTACAATGAGCAGTTCTTC. Using reference TRBV28 and TRBJ2-1 for the parts outside the CDR3, the full variable domain is DVKVTQSSRYLVKRTGEKVFLECVQDMDHENMFWYRQDPGLGLRLIYFSYDVKMKEKGDIPEGYSVSREKKERFSLILESASTNQTSMYLCASSSTSGAVLSSYNEQFFGPGTRLTVL.

CDR3 sequence: CSAYVGELGYGYTF. CDR3 coding DNA: TGCAGTGCTTACGTGGGGGAGTTGGGCTATGGCTACACCTTC. The chain combines TRBV20-1 with TRBJ1-2; TRBD1 is a possible D gene (5 bases). The V gene lost 5 bases and the J gene lost 4 bases, with 17 bases spanning the gap. Germline V gene sequence: CDR1 DFQATT, CDR2 SNEGSKA (reference sequence). CDR3 size: 14 residues.

This clonotype has only a few counts. V gene TRBV10-3 combines with J gene TRBJ1-6, with a weak D call TRBD1 (5 bases). V shed 4 bases and J shed 9 bases, with 13 bases lying between them. CDR3 size: 14 residues. The germline gives CDR1 ENHRY, CDR2 SYGVKD. CDR3 protein: CAISGIHGGSPLHF. Here the CDR3 DNA reads TGTGCCATCAGTGGGATACACGGGGGTTCACCCCTCCACTTT.

This rearrangement joins TRBV20-1 to TRBJ2-7, with TRBD2 matching 12 bases. The germline V gene encodes CDR1 DFQATT and CDR2 SNEGSKA (reference sequence). The V gene end was trimmed by 0 bases and the J gene end by 4 bases; junction bases not matched to a gene: 4. This CDR3 is 15 amino acids long. CDR3 DNA sequence: TGCAGTGCTAGAGAGCCCGGGACTAGCGGGTACGAGCAGTACTTC. It codes for CSAREPGTSGYEQYF.

This clonotype was counted ten times or more. The chain uses TRBV11-2 and TRBJ2-1; D is ambiguous. The CDR3 totals 14 residues. Trimming took off 0 bases at V and 10 bases at J, with 13 bases between the two ends. The germline CDR1 and CDR2 sequences are SGHAT and FQNNGV. DNA of the CDR3: TGTGCCAGCAGCTTAGATCTTTTGACCCCGGAGCAGTTCTTC. This sequence encodes CASSLDLLTPEQFF.

Details on this clonotype: Mismatch with germline at one junction end may stem from a read error. The chain couples TRBV4-2 to TRBJ2-5; 7 bases map to TRBD1. The CDR3 sequence is 15 residues long. The germline gives CDR1 LGHNA, CDR2 YNFKEQ. The CDR3 reads CASSQELGGQGTQYF. For the CDR3, the DNA is TGTGCCAGCAGCCAAGAGTTAGGGGGCCAAGGGACCCAGTACTTC.

This clonotype was seen at least ten times. The chain carries TRBV29-1 and TRBJ1-1, with D hard to call. The CDR3 extends over 12 amino acids. The V end was cut by 4 bases, the J end by 3 bases, with 9 bases between. Germline CDR1 reads SQVTM; CDR2 reads ANQGSEA. CDR3 coding DNA: TGCAGCGTTGCTCCATCGGACACTGAAGCTTTCTTT. Translating it yields CSVAPSDTEAFF.

This clonotype was recorded a few times. The chain joins TRBV5-1 to TRBJ2-5; tentative D call: TRBD2 (7 bases). V was pared by 3 bases and J by 3 bases, with 18 bases between. Germline V gives CDR1 SGHRS, CDR2 YFSETQ. CDR3 length equals 16 residues. This CDR3 is CASSWSPGGFEETQYF. CDR3 bases: TGCGCCAGCAGCTGGAGCCCGGGGGGCTTCGAAGAGACCCAGTACTTC.

This clonotype was recorded at least ten times. This rearrangement joins TRBV3-1 to TRBJ2-3, with D unclear. V lost 5 bases to trimming and J lost 7 bases, with 13 bases between them. CDR1 is LGHDT, CDR2 YNNKEL, per germline (reference sequence). This CDR3 contains 13 residues. The CDR3 bases are TGTGCCAGCAGCTATCTTGGGCCTTATACGCAGTATTTT. It specifies CASSYLGPYTQYF.

This clonotype was picked up a small number of times. This chain links TRBV20-1 with TRBJ2-3; TRBD2 might be the D (6 bases). Trimming removed 0 bases at V and 7 bases at J, with 14 bases between. Germline-derived CDR1 and CDR2 are DFQATT and SNEGSKA (reference sequence). The CDR3 is 14 amino acids. DNA of the CDR3: TGCAGTGCTAGAGATCGGGGGAATGGGAATACGCAGTATTTT. Encoded protein: CSARDRGNGNTQYF.